The rows below give T cell receptor beta chains drawn from one sample of a study of long-term antiretroviral therapy in people with HIV. The repertoire was sequenced with immunoSEQ multiplex PCR; TCRdb's copy has only in-frame clones and lacks some. Altogether several thousand clones are present, around 78% being singletons, with the ten largest covering 23%. The sequences come from unsorted PBMCs, collected 0.6 years before starting antiretroviral therapy. All receptors come from a man aged 35 to 55 with HIV. Both conserved end residues are part of each CDR3. The order of the fields is clone size, V gene, J gene, D gene, CDR3 DNA, CDR3 protein. D genes are given only for firm matches. Where a row states a size, it is once, few, many or the class of an expanded clone; other rows omit it.

abundance: NA
v_gene: TRBV4-2
j_gene: TRBJ2-1
d_gene: NA
CDR3nt: TGTGCCAGCAGCCAAGAAGGGGGGTCCTACAATGAGCAGTTCTTC
CDR3aa: CASSQEGGSYNEQFF

abundance: NA
v_gene: TRBV6-5
j_gene: TRBJ1-2
d_gene: NA
CDR3nt: TGTGCCAGCAGTCGACAGATTAACTATGGCTACACCTTC
CDR3aa: CASSRQINYGYTF

abundance: NA
v_gene: TRBV5-6
j_gene: TRBJ2-3
d_gene: NA
CDR3nt: TGTGCCAGCAGCTTGATACAGGGCAACGCAGATACGCAGTATTTT
CDR3aa: CASSLIQGNADTQYF

abundance: NA
v_gene: TRBV10-3
j_gene: TRBJ1-5
d_gene: NA
CDR3nt: TGTGCCATCAGTGAGAGGCAGCTCAATCAGCCCCAGCATTTT
CDR3aa: CAISERQLNQPQHF

abundance: NA
v_gene: TRBV4-1
j_gene: TRBJ2-1
d_gene: TRBD2
CDR3nt: TGCGCCAGCAGCCAACTGGAAGGACTAGCGGAAAACAATGAGCAGTTCTTC
CDR3aa: CASSQLEGLAENNEQFF

abundance: NA
v_gene: TRBV6-4
j_gene: TRBJ1-5
d_gene: TRBD1
CDR3nt: TGTGCCAGCAGTGAAAACAGGGGGCAGCCCCAGCATTTT
CDR3aa: CASSENRGQPQHF

abundance: NA
v_gene: TRBV15
j_gene: TRBJ2-7
d_gene: NA
CDR3nt: TGTGCCACCAGCAGAGAACAGGGTGTGCCCTACGAGCAGTACTTC
CDR3aa: CATSREQGVPYEQYF

abundance: NA
v_gene: TRBV6-1
j_gene: TRBJ1-1
d_gene: NA
CDR3nt: TGTGCCAGCAGAGACCCGGGGGCGGAGAACACTGAAGCTTTCTTT
CDR3aa: CASRDPGAENTEAFF

abundance: NA
v_gene: TRBV7-2
j_gene: TRBJ1-1
d_gene: NA
CDR3nt: TGTGCCAGCAGCTTAGGGACCCGTTTTGAAGCTTTCTTT
CDR3aa: CASSLGTRFEAFF

abundance: NA
v_gene: TRBV29-1
j_gene: TRBJ1-1
d_gene: NA
CDR3nt: TGCAGCGGCTCCACGAACACTGAAGCTTTCTTT
CDR3aa: CSGSTNTEAFF

abundance: NA
v_gene: TRBV11-2
j_gene: TRBJ2-2
d_gene: TRBD1
CDR3nt: TGTGCCAGCAGCTTAGTAGAAGGGGGCTACACCGGGGAGCTGTTTTTT
CDR3aa: CASSLVEGGYTGELFF

abundance: NA
v_gene: TRBV27
j_gene: TRBJ2-5
d_gene: TRBD2
CDR3nt: TGTGCCAGCAGTTTAGGGCTAGCGGGGGGACAAGAGACCCAGTACTTC
CDR3aa: CASSLGLAGGQETQYF

abundance: NA
v_gene: TRBV2
j_gene: TRBJ1-1
d_gene: NA
CDR3nt: TGTGCCAGCCCCGTTCGACTGGGAACGAACACTGAAGCTTTCTTT
CDR3aa: CASPVRLGTNTEAFF

abundance: NA
v_gene: TRBV7-3
j_gene: TRBJ2-1
d_gene: TRBD2
CDR3nt: TGTGCCAGCAGCCCACGCACTAGCGGGGAGGTTAATGAGCAGTTCTTC
CDR3aa: CASSPRTSGEVNEQFF

abundance: once
v_gene: TRBV7-8
j_gene: TRBJ2-1
d_gene: NA
CDR3nt: TGTGCCAGCAGCTGGACAGAACGTTCGGTAAATGAGCAGTTCTTC
CDR3aa: CASSWTERSVNEQFF

abundance: NA
v_gene: TRBV7-9
j_gene: TRBJ1-1
d_gene: NA
CDR3nt: TGTGCCAGCAGCTACGGCCGAGGGACTGAAGCTTTCTTT
CDR3aa: CASSYGRGTEAFF

abundance: few
v_gene: TRBV18
j_gene: TRBJ1-1
d_gene: NA
CDR3nt: TGTGCCAGCTCACCTCCTCAAGGTGAAGCTTTCTTT
CDR3aa: CASSPPQGEAFF

abundance: NA
v_gene: TRBV10-3
j_gene: TRBJ1-5
d_gene: NA
CDR3nt: TGTGCCATCAGTGAGTCCCTTCTCACAGGCCTCAATCAGCCCCAGCATTTT
CDR3aa: CAISESLLTGLNQPQHF

abundance: NA
v_gene: TRBV6-6
j_gene: TRBJ1-2
d_gene: NA
CDR3nt: TGTGCCAGCAGCCCCCCGGGGGGCTACACCTTC
CDR3aa: CASSPPGGYTF

abundance: NA
v_gene: TRBV5-4
j_gene: TRBJ2-3
d_gene: NA
CDR3nt: TGTGCCAGCAGCTCCACAAGCACGAATACGCAGTATTTT
CDR3aa: CASSSTSTNTQYF

abundance: NA
v_gene: TRBV30
j_gene: TRBJ2-2
d_gene: TRBD2
CDR3nt: TGTGCCTGGATTTCTGGTGTGCGGGGGGCAGGCACCGGGGAGCTGTTTTTT
CDR3aa: CAWISGVRGAGTGELFF

abundance: NA
v_gene: TRBV10-2
j_gene: TRBJ1-5
d_gene: TRBD1
CDR3nt: TGCGCCAGCAGTTTCACAGGGGGCCCCAATCAGCCCCAGCATTTT
CDR3aa: CASSFTGGPNQPQHF

abundance: NA
v_gene: TRBV7-8
j_gene: TRBJ1-6
d_gene: NA
CDR3nt: TGTGCCAGCAGCCCTGGGGGAAGCTCCTATAATTCACCCCTCCACTTT
CDR3aa: CASSPGGSSYNSPLHF

abundance: NA
v_gene: TRBV5-6
j_gene: TRBJ1-2
d_gene: TRBD1
CDR3nt: TGTGCCAGCAGCCGGACAGGGTCGGACTATGGCTACACCTTC
CDR3aa: CASSRTGSDYGYTF

abundance: NA
v_gene: TRBV18
j_gene: TRBJ2-3
d_gene: NA
CDR3nt: TGTGCCAGCTCACTAGGCATACGCACAGATACGCAGTATTTT
CDR3aa: CASSLGIRTDTQYF

abundance: NA
v_gene: TRBV6-6
j_gene: TRBJ2-3
d_gene: TRBD1
CDR3nt: TGTGCCAGCAGTCGACAGGGGAAGAACACAGATACGCAGTATTTT
CDR3aa: CASSRQGKNTDTQYF

abundance: NA
v_gene: TRBV30
j_gene: TRBJ1-1
d_gene: NA
CDR3nt: TGTGCCTGGAGTGTTCACAGGGACACTGAAGCTTTCTTT
CDR3aa: CAWSVHRDTEAFF

abundance: NA
v_gene: TRBV7-9
j_gene: TRBJ2-3
d_gene: TRBD1
CDR3nt: TGTGCCAGCAGCTTGGGACAGTGGTCCACAGATACGCAGTATTTT
CDR3aa: CASSLGQWSTDTQYF

abundance: NA
v_gene: TRBV7-9
j_gene: TRBJ1-4
d_gene: NA
CDR3nt: TGTGCCAGCAGCTGGTATCAGGGGACAACTAATGAAAAACTGTTTTTT
CDR3aa: CASSWYQGTTNEKLFF

abundance: NA
v_gene: TRBV5-8
j_gene: TRBJ2-3
d_gene: NA
CDR3nt: TGTGCCAGCAGCCTGACTCCAACAGATACGCAGTATTTT
CDR3aa: CASSLTPTDTQYF

abundance: NA
v_gene: TRBV29-1
j_gene: TRBJ1-4
d_gene: NA
CDR3nt: TGCAGCGTTGATTCCCCTGGCGGAGGTGAAAAACTGTTTTTT
CDR3aa: CSVDSPGGGEKLFF

abundance: NA
v_gene: TRBV6-5
j_gene: TRBJ2-2
d_gene: TRBD1
CDR3nt: TGTGCCAGCAGACGGCAGACAGGGGCGCCCGGGGAGCTGTTTTTT
CDR3aa: CASRRQTGAPGELFF

abundance: NA
v_gene: TRBV27
j_gene: TRBJ1-5
d_gene: TRBD1
CDR3nt: TGTGCCAGCAGTTTACGACAGGGATGGGATCAGCCCCAGCATTTT
CDR3aa: CASSLRQGWDQPQHF

abundance: medium-sized
v_gene: TRBV6-5
j_gene: TRBJ1-3
d_gene: NA
CDR3nt: TGTGCCAGCAGTTACCAGGGTTACTCTGGAAACACCATATATTTT
CDR3aa: CASSYQGYSGNTIYF

abundance: few
v_gene: TRBV7-9
j_gene: TRBJ2-6
d_gene: NA
CDR3nt: TGTGCCAGCAGCTTAGGCGGATGGAGCTCTGGGGCCAACGTCCTGACTTTC
CDR3aa: CASSLGGWSSGANVLTF

abundance: NA
v_gene: TRBV5-1
j_gene: TRBJ2-5
d_gene: TRBD1
CDR3nt: TGCGCCAGCAGCTTCTCTCCGGGACAGCAAGAGACCCAGTACTTC
CDR3aa: CASSFSPGQQETQYF

abundance: NA
v_gene: TRBV14
j_gene: TRBJ2-7
d_gene: NA
CDR3nt: TGTGCCAGCAGCCCATATATGGGGTTAGCCTACGAGCAGTACTTC
CDR3aa: CASSPYMGLAYEQYF

abundance: NA
v_gene: TRBV7-9
j_gene: TRBJ2-5
d_gene: NA
CDR3nt: TGTGCCAGCAGCTTAGGGGGGGGCTATGAGACCCAGTACTTC
CDR3aa: CASSLGGGYETQYF

abundance: once
v_gene: TRBV11-1
j_gene: TRBJ2-3
d_gene: TRBD1
CDR3nt: TGTGCCAGCAGCAAAGGACAGGGCTACACAGATACGCAGTATTTT
CDR3aa: CASSKGQGYTDTQYF

abundance: NA
v_gene: TRBV7-3
j_gene: TRBJ2-3
d_gene: NA
CDR3nt: TGTGCCAGCAGCTCCTCCACTACAGATACGCAGTATTTT
CDR3aa: CASSSSTTDTQYF

abundance: NA
v_gene: TRBV5-6
j_gene: TRBJ1-5
d_gene: NA
CDR3nt: TGTGCCAGCAGCTTATATGGGGGGCTAGATCCCAATCAGCCCCAGCATTTT
CDR3aa: CASSLYGGLDPNQPQHF

abundance: NA
v_gene: TRBV11-3
j_gene: TRBJ2-1
d_gene: TRBD1
CDR3nt: TGTGCCAGCAGCCAAGGACAGGGAGAGCAGTTCTTC
CDR3aa: CASSQGQGEQFF

abundance: NA
v_gene: TRBV2
j_gene: TRBJ2-2
d_gene: TRBD1
CDR3nt: TGTGCCAGCTCAGGGGGTCCCGGGGAGCTGTTTTTT
CDR3aa: CASSGGPGELFF

abundance: NA
v_gene: TRBV27
j_gene: TRBJ2-4
d_gene: TRBD1
CDR3nt: TGTGCCAGCAGTGGGACAGGGGTGTCGGCCAAAAACATTCAGTACTTC
CDR3aa: CASSGTGVSAKNIQYF

abundance: NA
v_gene: TRBV6-5
j_gene: TRBJ2-6
d_gene: NA
CDR3nt: TGTGCCAGCAGTCGCCCCGCTGTCCTGACTTTC
CDR3aa: CASSRPAVLTF

abundance: few
v_gene: TRBV4-1
j_gene: TRBJ1-1
d_gene: NA
CDR3nt: TGCGCCAGCAGCCACCTCGCCGGGACGGAGAACACTGAAGCTTTCTTT
CDR3aa: CASSHLAGTENTEAFF

abundance: NA
v_gene: TRBV30
j_gene: TRBJ1-6
d_gene: NA
CDR3nt: TGTGCCCTCCTCGGGAGCTCCAGTAATTCACCCCTCCACTTT
CDR3aa: CALLGSSSNSPLHF

abundance: NA
v_gene: TRBV4-1
j_gene: TRBJ2-7
d_gene: TRBD2
CDR3nt: TGCGCCAGCAGCCAAGATCCCAGCGGGGGCTCCTACGAGCAGTACTTC
CDR3aa: CASSQDPSGGSYEQYF

abundance: few
v_gene: TRBV11-3
j_gene: TRBJ1-6
d_gene: NA
CDR3nt: TGTGCCAGCAGCTTAGAGGGACTGAATTCACCCCTCCACTTT
CDR3aa: CASSLEGLNSPLHF

abundance: NA
v_gene: TRBV5-1
j_gene: TRBJ2-3
d_gene: NA
CDR3nt: TGCGCCAGCAGAACGGGCCCAACAGATACGCAGTATTTT
CDR3aa: CASRTGPTDTQYF